This T cell receptor (beta chain) was captured in a study of T-cell memory formation after mild COVID-19. Study-wide findings and caveats: There was no confirmation that second-wave clones peaking on day 37 were SARS-CoV-2 specific.

This clonotype showed up just a few times. Its cognate antigen is unknown. MiXCR, applied by TCRdb to the 5' RACE reads, yields one record per CDR3 protein. The sample contains 400,000 or so distinct CDR3 sequences, 20% of which appear only once. The CDR3 totals 16 residues. CDR1 is SGHRS and CDR2 is YFSETQ in the germline V gene. The V and J ends lost 4 bases and 16 bases, in that order; junction bases with no gene match: 18. The specimen was PBMCs or a T cell subset sorted from them (not recorded which). The TCR was taken from an adult woman who had mild COVID-19 (a few samples of this study predate the infection). Cell type and time point are not known. The chain uses TRBV5-1 and TRBJ1-6; 9 bases are shared with TRBD1. CDR3 sequence reads: CASSRLESMGQGGLHF. CDR3 bases: TGCGCCAGCAGCCGACTCGAGTCCATGGGACAGGGAGGTCTCCACTTT.